This TCR beta chain was recorded in a study of T cells in Graves' hyperthyroidism and ophthalmopathy. V lost 5 bases and J 1 base, leaving 14 bases between the germline ends. CDR1 is MNHNS, CDR2 SASEGT, per germline. The CDR3 sequence is 15 residues long. The TCR beta CDR3 regions underwent amplification using RNA transcripts as the source. First-round RT-PCR targeting the TCR CDR3 was performed with the HTBI primer set. TCRdb processed the multiplex PCR reads anew with MiXCR; each CDR3 protein has one entry. The sample includes a few hundred thousand distinct CDR3 sequences, more than 13% of them seen just once. Ten or more counts support this clonotype.

The source is a woman under 40 with Graves' hyperthyroidism. Sequencing was carried out using blood. This sequence joins TRBV6-1 and TRBJ1-1; D is unclear. CDR3 bases: TGTGCCAGCAGTTCTGGCCTAATCCAGAACACTGAAGCTTTCTTT. Amino acid sequence: CASSSGLIQNTEAFF.